The 26 T cell receptor beta chains below were found in one sample sequenced in a study of T cells in Graves' hyperthyroidism and ophthalmopathy. RNA transcripts were the template for amplifying TCR beta CDR3 regions. RT-PCR in the first round (using the HTBI primer set) targeted the TCR CDR3. TCRdb reprocessed the multiplex PCR reads via MiXCR and lists one record per CDR3 protein. This sample has 350,000 to 400,000 distinct CDR3 sequences, with about 14% found just once. The source material was blood. These receptors were obtained from a woman aged 60-75 years with Graves' hyperthyroidism.

The V gene is TRBV6-1, the J gene TRBJ2-7; D gene ambiguous. The germline V and J ends were trimmed by 4 bases and 3 bases, with 7 bases remaining between them. The CDR3 length is 12 residues. Germline V CDR1 and CDR2: MNHNS, SASEGT. The CDR3 DNA reads TGTGCCAGCAGTGTCTCCAGCTACGAGCAGTACTTC. Residues: CASSVSSYEQYF.

This clonotype was counted many times. CDR3: CASRELASSTDTQYF. The CDR3 DNA sequence: TGTGCCAGCAGGGAACTAGCGTCGAGCACAGATACGCAGTATTTT. The chain has TRBV2 and TRBJ2-3; 7 bases fit TRBD2. V gave up 6 bases and J gave up 0 bases; unmatched junction bases: 6. The CDR3 loop spans 15 amino acids. Per germline, CDR1 SNHLY and CDR2 FYNNEI.

Worth noting for this clonotype: A clone one base away is much larger, so this may be a read error. V usage is TRBV6-5 and J usage is TRBJ1-6; 8 nucleotides match TRBD1. The germline V gene has CDR1 MNHEY and CDR2 SVGAGI. The CDR3 extends over 17 amino acids. CDR3 sequence (DNA): TGTGCCAGCGGTTATGGGCAGGGGGCGCAGAGTCGATCACCCCTCCACTTT. This translates into CASGYGQGAQSRSPLHF.

This clonotype turned up a few times. The chain links TRBV25-1 to TRBJ2-3, with a weak D call TRBD2 (5 bases). V shed 1 base and J shed 1 base, with 12 bases lying between them. Germline lookup yields CDR1 MGHDK and CDR2 SYGVNS. The CDR3 runs to 16 residues. The CDR3 DNA sequence: TGTGCCAGCAGTGAATGCTTAGCGACCGGCACAGATACGCAGTATTTT. Translating gives CASSECLATGTDTQYF.

The gene calls are TRBV4-1 and TRBJ2-6, with 7 bases identical to TRBD1. CDR1 is MGHRA, CDR2 YSYEKL, per germline. The CDR3 is 19 amino acids. J was trimmed by 2 bases and V by 1 base; bases with no gene match: 11. CDR3: CASSQAYRGLYPGANVLTF. CDR3 DNA: TGCGCCAGCAGCCAAGCGTACAGGGGATTGTACCCTGGGGCCAACGTCCTGACTTTC.

At least ten counts were recorded for this clonotype. V usage is TRBV6-2 or TRBV6-3 and J usage is TRBJ2-7; TRBD2 matches 14 bases. Trimming removed 4 bases from V and 3 bases from J; junction bases left unmatched: 5. CDR3 size: 16 residues. The germline gives CDR1 MNHEY, CDR2 SVGEGT. The DNA for the CDR3 is TGTGCCAGCAGTTCCGGACTAGCGGGAGGAGGCTACGAGCAGTACTTC. This codes for CASSSGLAGGGYEQYF.

This clonotype was counted ten times or more. This rearrangement joins TRBV2 to TRBJ1-4, with D possibly TRBD1 on 6 matching bases. Germline CDR1 is SNHLY and CDR2 is FYNNEI. V was shortened by 3 bases and J by 8 bases, with 16 bases between the two germline ends. This CDR3 spans 15 amino acids. CDR3 region: CASSDPGEASEKLFF. CDR3 DNA sequence: TGTGCCAGCAGTGACCCAGGGGAGGCCTCAGAAAAACTGTTTTTT.

This clonotype was recorded many times. The chain uses TRBV7-9 and TRBJ1-2; D is perhaps TRBD1 (5 bases). The CDR3 totals 15 residues. Trimming took off 3 bases at V and 2 bases at J, with 13 bases between the two ends. CDR1 and CDR2 (germline): SEHNR, FQNEAQ (reference sequence). The CDR3 DNA reads TGTGCCAGCAGCTTTTGGGCAGCAGGGAACTATGGCTACACCTTC. This gives the protein CASSFWAAGNYGYTF. The whole variable domain, filled in from reference TRBV7-9 and TRBJ1-2, reads DTGVSQNPRHKITKRGQNVTFRCDPISEHNRLYWYRQTLGQGPEFLTYFQNEAQLEKSRLLSDRFSAERPKGSFSTLEIQRTEQGDSAMYLCASSFWAAGNYGYTFGSGTRLTVV.

This clonotype has a count of ten or more. This CDR3 reads CASSSTGKEQFF. CDR3 coding DNA: TGTGCCAGCAGTTCGACAGGGAAGGAGCAGTTCTTC. The rearrangement uses TRBV28 and TRBJ2-1; 7 bases fit TRBD1. Germline-derived CDR1 and CDR2 are MDHEN and SYDVKM. J gave up 10 bases and V 4 bases, and 4 bases lay outside the gene matches. The CDR3 runs to 12 residues.

This chain connects TRBV9 to TRBJ2-3; D gene ambiguous. This CDR3 region has 14 residues. Trimming shortened V by 0 bases and J by 3 bases, and 8 bases separated the two germline ends. The germline V gene encodes CDR1 SGDLS and CDR2 YYNGEE. CDR3 protein: CASSVAWGTDTQYF. CDR3 sequence (DNA): TGTGCCAGCAGCGTAGCTTGGGGTACAGATACGCAGTATTTT.

The J gene is TRBJ2-1, the V gene TRBV10-3, with D perhaps being TRBD1 or TRBD2 (6 bases each). The CDR3 has 14 amino acids. V gave up 6 bases and J gave up 9 bases, with 18 bases separating them. Germline V gene data show CDR1 as ENHRY and CDR2 as SYGVKD. The CDR3: CAIREDRGGGEQFF. The DNA for the CDR3 is TGTGCCATCAGGGAGGATAGAGGGGGAGGTGAGCAGTTCTTC.

The chain has TRBV2 and TRBJ2-7, with 9 positions matching TRBD2. The length of the CDR3 is 14 residues. The V gene end was trimmed by 7 bases and the J gene end by 6 bases; junction bases not matched to a gene: 10. From germline, CDR1 is SNHLY and CDR2 FYNNEI. The CDR3 DNA sequence: TGTGCCAGCAATAGCGGGAGCCTGATACCCGAGCAGTACTTC. This gives the protein CASNSGSLIPEQYF.

This clonotype showed up just once. The rearrangement uses TRBV2 and TRBJ2-1; 10 bases match TRBD2. Germline V gene lookup returns CDR1 SNHLY and CDR2 FYNNEI. V lost 4 bases, J lost 0 bases, and 6 bases stayed unmatched. This CDR3 has 17 amino acids. The CDR3 DNA sequence: TGTGCCAGCAGTGGGCTAGCGGGAGTCCGCTCCTACAATGAGCAGTTCTTC. Translating gives CASSGLAGVRSYNEQFF.

This clonotype has a handful of counts. This sequence may be a read error, since a much larger clone differs from it by one base. J is TRBJ2-1 and V is TRBV5-1, with 13 bases identical to TRBD2. Germline lookup yields CDR1 SGHRS and CDR2 YFSETQ. V was pared by 2 bases and J by 7 bases, with 3 bases of the junction left unmatched. CDR3 size: 15 residues. CDR3: CASSFGTSGTNEQFF. The CDR3 DNA follows: TGCGCCAGCAGCTTCGGGACTAGCGGGACTAATGAGCAGTTCTTC.

This clonotype was seen a handful of times. The V gene is TRBV4-1, the J gene TRBJ2-1; D not resolved. This CDR3 has 13 amino acids. Germline CDR1 MGHRA, CDR2 YSYEKL. V was pared by 3 bases and J by 8 bases, with 11 bases between. The CDR3 is CASSHLGMDEQFF. CDR3 coding DNA: TGCGCCAGCAGCCACCTAGGAATGGATGAGCAGTTCTTC.

This clonotype was recorded at least ten times. The V gene is TRBV5-1, the J gene TRBJ2-3; weak D call: TRBD1 (5 bases). The germline V gene has CDR1 SGHRS and CDR2 YFSETQ. The CDR3 spans 15 residues. V lost 3 bases, J lost 3 bases, and 14 bases lay in between. CDR3 sequence (DNA): TGCGCCAGCAGCTACAGGAGTCAGAGGACAGATACGCAGTATTTT. This gives the protein CASSYRSQRTDTQYF.

V and J are TRBV5-1 and TRBJ2-2, with a weak D call TRBD1 (5 bases). In germline, CDR1 is SGHRS, CDR2 YFSETQ. CDR3 size: 14 residues. V gave up 2 bases and J gave up 8 bases, with 13 bases separating them. CDR3 DNA sequence: TGCGCCAGCAGCTTCTCCAGGGCGGAAGGGGAGCTGTTTTTT. It translates to CASSFSRAEGELFF.

This clonotype was recorded at least ten times. The chain carries TRBV3-1 and TRBJ2-4, with a weak D call TRBD1 (6 bases). The CDR3 loop spans 16 amino acids. V dropped 1 base and J dropped 7 bases, with 17 bases sitting between them. Germline V gene lookup returns CDR1 LGHDT and CDR2 YNNKEL (reference sequence). Here the CDR3 DNA reads TGTGCCAGCAGCCAAGCACCGACACAGGGTCTGAACATTCAGTACTTC. This sequence encodes CASSQAPTQGLNIQYF.

This clonotype appeared many times. The V and J genes are TRBV7-6 and TRBJ2-1, with D perhaps assigned TRBD1 or TRBD2 (5 bases each). In germline, CDR1 is SGHVS, CDR2 FNYEAQ. CDR3 size: 12 residues. The V and J ends lost 1 base and 10 bases respectively, with 8 bases between them. In nucleotides, the CDR3 is TGTGCCAGCAGCTTAGATGGGGACGAGCAGTTCTTC. Its translation is CASSLDGDEQFF.

The J gene is TRBJ2-1, the V gene TRBV19; either TRBD1 or TRBD2 may supply D (6 bases each). Trimming removed 6 bases at V and 6 bases at J, with 12 bases between. Germline assignment: CDR1 LNHDA and CDR2 SQIVND (reference sequence). The CDR3 is 13 amino acids. As DNA, the CDR3 is TGTGCCAGTAGCCTAACGGGGGCCAATGAGCAGTTCTTC. Protein product: CASSLTGANEQFF. The full variable domain, completed using reference TRBV19 and TRBJ2-1, is DGGITQSPKYLFRKEGQNVTLSCEQNLNHDAMYWYRQDPGQGLRLIYYSQIVNDFQKGDIAEGYSVSREKKESFPLTVTSAQKNPTAFYLCASSLTGANEQFFGPGTRLTVL.

Remarks on this clonotype: At one end the junction does not follow the germline gene, possibly because of a read error. The chain has TRBV11-2 and TRBJ2-6; perhaps TRBD1 as D (6 bases). Germline V gene sequence: CDR1 SGHAT, CDR2 FQNNGV. This CDR3 is 18 amino acids long. CDR3 loop: CASSQLRGNRGGANVLTF. The CDR3, as DNA: TGCGCCAGCAGCCAACTCAGGGGCAACAGAGGTGGGGCCAACGTCCTGACTTTC. Using reference TRBV11-2 and TRBJ2-6 for the parts outside the CDR3, the full variable domain is EAGVAQSPRYKIIEKRQSVAFWCNPISGHATLYWYQQILGQGPKLLIQFQNNGVVDDSQLPKDRFSAERLKGVDSTLKIQPAKLEDSAVYLCASSQLRGNRGGANVLTFGAGSRLTVL.

This clonotype was counted at least ten times. J is TRBJ2-7 and V is TRBV6-5, with a weak D call TRBD1 (6 bases). V was clipped by 0 bases and J by 2 bases, with 20 bases between them. This CDR3 has 18 amino acids. Germline CDR1 reads MNHEY; CDR2 reads SVGAGI. In DNA form, the CDR3 reads TGTGCCAGCAGTTACTCGATAGCCCGGGACACCTTACCCTACGAGCAGTACTTC. Protein: CASSYSIARDTLPYEQYF.

In its sample, this clonotype was seen many times. The chain employs TRBV12-3 or TRBV12-4 and TRBJ1-2; weak D call: TRBD1 (5 bases). The V end was cut by 5 bases, the J end by 7 bases, with 8 bases between. This CDR3 is 11 amino acids long. The CDR3 DNA follows: TGTGCCAGCAGTGGGACCGGTGGCTACACCTTC. This translates into CASSGTGGYTF.

This clonotype was seen many times. The rearrangement links TRBV25-1 to TRBJ2-3, with D tentatively TRBD2 (6 bases). Germline V gene lookup returns CDR1 MGHDK and CDR2 SYGVNS. Trimming removed 3 bases at V and 9 bases at J, with 16 bases between. The CDR3 runs 14 residues. The CDR3 bases are TGTGCCAGCAGTGAGATCCGAGGAGGGAGAACGCAGTATTTT. Translating it yields CASSEIRGGRTQYF.

This clonotype was seen repeatedly, ten times or more. The chain joins TRBV20-1 to TRBJ2-7, with D maybe TRBD2 (6 bases). V lost 4 bases and J lost 3, with 13 bases in between. CDR1 DFQATT and CDR2 SNEGSKA come from the germline V gene (reference sequence). The length of the CDR3 is 13 residues. The CDR3 sequence is CSAIGGPIYEQYF. The CDR3 bases are TGCAGTGCTATCGGAGGGCCGATCTACGAGCAGTACTTC.

This clonotype was counted at least ten times. This chain connects TRBV12-3 or TRBV12-4 to TRBJ2-4; either TRBD1 or TRBD2 may fit D (5 bases each). CDR3 length: 17 residues. V was clipped by 6 bases and J by 1 base, with 19 bases between them. Written as DNA, the CDR3 is TGTGCCAGCAGCCGCCGGGGCCTTAGGGTTGCCAAAAACATTCAGTACTTC. This encodes CASSRRGLRVAKNIQYF.